This T cell receptor (beta chain) was recovered during a study of PD-1 blockade in classical Hodgkin lymphoma. Regarding time point: cycle 4 day 1 (C4D1), after around six weeks of nivolumab. Patients all relapsed after autologous stem cell transplantation, and there was variation in brentuximab vedotin exposure. Under best response, outcomes were complete response, partial response or progressive disease. Profiling relied on immunoSEQ multiplex PCR, and the TCRdb table lists in-frame clones only, not all of them. The sample has about 4,000 clones, roughly 65% seen once. CDR1 is SGHDN and CDR2 is FVKESK in the germline V gene. V shed 1 base and J shed 7 bases, with 13 bases lying between them. The length of the CDR3 is 15 residues.

This receptor was obtained from a human donor with classical Hodgkin lymphoma. This chain joins TRBV14 and TRBJ1-4; D ambiguous. Sample: peripheral blood mononuclear cells (PBMCs), taken before the fourth cycle of nivolumab. The CDR3 reads CASSQGARSPEKLFF. Written as DNA, the CDR3 is TGTGCCAGCAGCCAAGGAGCAAGGAGCCCTGAAAAACTGTTTTTT. The variable domain in full, completed from reference TRBV14 and TRBJ1-4, reads EAGVTQFPSHSVIEKGQTVTLRCDPISGHDNLYWYRRVMGKEIKFLLHFVKESKQDESGMPNNRFLAERTGGTYSTLKVQPAELEDSGVYFCASSQGARSPEKLFFGSGTQLSVL.